Here is one T cell receptor beta chain with its context. This entry is derived from a study of cytomegalovirus exposure and HLA in healthy donors. Germline V gives CDR1 SGHRS, CDR2 YFSETQ. The CDR3 runs to 16 residues. V was clipped by 0 bases and J by 7 bases; unmatched bases: 7. It was with 60 Vbeta and 13 Jbeta primers that the PCR ran. Generated by immunoSEQ multiplex PCR, the TCRdb table keeps only in-frame clones and is missing some. The profile shows over 150,000 clones, 70% to 80% of them singletons. The clonotype comes from a man aged 30 to 45 in good health and CMV-seropositive. Source material: PBMCs. The V gene is TRBV5-1, the J gene TRBJ1-2, with 12 bases fitting TRBD1. CDR3 sequence: CASSLESGTGGCGYTF. CDR3 coding DNA: TGCGCCAGCAGCTTGGAATCCGGGACAGGGGGCTGTGGCTACACCTTC.